A single sample gave rise to the 16 T cell receptor beta chains below, sequenced in a study of spatial heterogeneity in lung cancer. Time point here: blood at routine non-recurrence follow-up after resection. MiXCR, run by TCRdb on the 5' RACE reads, gives a single entry per CDR3 protein. In the table there are 1,000 or so distinct CDR3 sequences, roughly 45% of which are singletons. The input for sequencing was PBMCs, taken at follow-up. The origin of the receptors is a female donor with early-stage non-small cell lung cancer.

A remark on this clonotype: Because the library targeted alpha chains, this beta chain is an off-target read whose size means little. V and J are TRBV19 and TRBJ2-5; 10 positions agree with TRBD2. Germline V gene lookup returns CDR1 LNHDA and CDR2 SQIVND (reference sequence). V trimming: 0 bases; J trimming: 1 base; junction bases outside the gene matches: 8. This CDR3 is 18 amino acids long. CDR3 in DNA: TGTGCCAGTAGTATAGATCCGCCCGGACTAGCGGTCCAAGAGACCCAGTACTTC. As protein: CASSIDPPGLAVQETQYF.

In regard to this clonotype: Mismatch with germline at one junction end may stem from a read error. The size of this beta chain means little, since it is a stray read in a library made for alpha chains. The chain links TRBV18 to TRBJ2-2, with D perhaps assigned TRBD1 or TRBD2 (5 bases each). The germline V gene encodes CDR1 KGHSH and CDR2 LQKENI. The CDR3 runs 15 residues. The CDR3, as DNA: TGTGCCAGCTCACCATGGCAGGGTGACACCGGGGAGTTGTTTTTT. Translating gives CASSPWQGDTGELFF.

A note on this clonotype: Little can be read into the size of this beta chain, an off-target read in a library designed for alpha chains. This chain joins TRBV10-3 and TRBJ2-1, with TRBD1 matching 7 bases. Germline-derived CDR1 and CDR2 are ENHRY and SYGVKD. There are 16 residues in the CDR3. With 7 bases clipped from V and 0 bases from J, the junction kept 9 bases outside the gene matches. CDR3 bases: TGTGCCATCAATACCCTCCGGGACAGCTCCTACAATGAGCAGTTCTTC. Its translation: CAINTLRDSSYNEQFF.

Of note for this clonotype: As an off-target read in a library built for alpha chains, this beta chain has a frequency of little significance. The J gene is TRBJ2-7, the V gene TRBV4-1; 15 bases line up with TRBD2. Unmatched junction bases numbered 4, after V lost 4 bases and J lost 6 bases. Germline CDR1 is MGHRA and CDR2 is YSYEKL. The CDR3 has 15 amino acids. The DNA for the CDR3 is TGCGCCAGCAGCCGCACGGGACTAGCGGGAGGCGAGCAGTACTTC. The encoded protein is CASSRTGLAGGEQYF.

This clonotype has a handful of counts. As an off-target read in a library built for alpha chains, this beta chain has a frequency of little significance. The chain uses TRBV19 and TRBJ2-1; 9 nucleotides line up with TRBD2. Germline V gives CDR1 LNHDA, CDR2 SQIVND (reference sequence). Trimming cost V 5 bases and J 4 bases; bases outside gene matches: 6. The CDR3 covers 15 residues. CDR3 protein: CASSQAGGLYNEQFF. Written as DNA, the CDR3 is TGTGCCAGTAGTCAAGCGGGAGGCCTATACAATGAGCAGTTCTTC.

This clonotype showed up just once. In a library made to pick up alpha chains, this beta chain is a stray read with a size that means little. V and J are TRBV28 and TRBJ2-6, with TRBD1 as a possible D gene (6 bases). V lost 7 bases, J lost 0 bases, and 16 bases lay in between. This CDR3 comprises 17 residues. The germline gives CDR1 MDHEN, CDR2 SYDVKM. The CDR3 bases are TGTGCCAGCAACGGACAGTTTCTGGACTCTGGGGCCAACGTCCTGACTTTC. Residues: CASNGQFLDSGANVLTF. Variable domain in full (rest from reference TRBV28 and TRBJ2-6): DVKVTQSSRYLVKRTGEKVFLECVQDMDHENMFWYRQDPGLGLRLIYFSYDVKMKEKGDIPEGYSVSREKKERFSLILESASTNQTSMYLCASNGQFLDSGANVLTFGAGSRLTVL.

On this clonotype itself: This beta chain turned up in a library designed for alpha chains; as an off-target read, its abundance says little. The chain uses TRBV6-2 or TRBV6-3 and TRBJ1-1, with TRBD1 matching 7 bases. V lost 4 bases and J lost 0; bases outside the gene matches: 5. The CDR3 has 15 residues. CDR1 is MNHEY and CDR2 is SVGEGT in the germline V gene. CDR3 region: CASSSGGFLNTEAFF. The CDR3, as DNA: TGTGCCAGCAGTTCAGGGGGGTTCTTGAACACTGAAGCTTTCTTT.

In its sample, this clonotype was seen a few times. This beta chain appears as a stray read in a library generated for alpha chains; its size is not informative. The chain recombines TRBV7-9 with TRBJ2-4; D unclear. V gave up 6 bases and J gave up 0 bases, with 6 bases separating them. This CDR3 region has 13 residues. Germline assignment: CDR1 SEHNR and CDR2 FQNEAQ (reference sequence). The DNA of the CDR3 is TGTGCCAGCAGAGTACTAGCCAAAAACATTCAGTACTTC. It codes for CASRVLAKNIQYF.

This clonotype came up a few times. The library was prepared for alpha chains; this beta chain is a stray read, so its frequency means little. J is TRBJ2-1 and V is TRBV5-1; 10 nucleotides align to TRBD2. This CDR3 comprises 13 residues. The trim removed 4 bases at V and 5 bases at J, leaving 0 bases unmatched. In germline, CDR1 is SGHRS, CDR2 YFSETQ. In DNA form, the CDR3 reads TGCGCCAGCAGCGGACTAGCGGACAATGAGCAGTTCTTC. The encoded protein is CASSGLADNEQFF.

To note about this clonotype: The library was prepared for alpha chains; this beta chain is a stray read, so its frequency means little. The J gene is TRBJ2-3, the V gene TRBV6-1, with D uncertain. The CDR3 covers 14 residues. Per germline, CDR1 MNHNS and CDR2 SASEGT. V was shortened by 4 bases and J by 4 bases, with 12 bases between the two germline ends. For the CDR3, the DNA is TGTGCCAGCAGTGCGACCCAAGGCGCAGATACGCAGTATTTT. Protein: CASSATQGADTQYF.

Points on this clonotype: This beta chain appears as a stray read in a library generated for alpha chains; its size is not informative. The CDR3 spells CAGTPGTGTYEQYF. The CDR3 bases are TGTGCCGGGACTCCCGGGACAGGGACCTACGAGCAGTACTTC. The J gene is TRBJ2-7, the V gene TRBV6-1, with 9 bases that match TRBD1. The length of the CDR3 is 14 residues. Germline lookup yields CDR1 MNHNS and CDR2 SASEGT. Germline trimming cut 11 bases from V and 2 bases from J; bases unmatched to any gene: 10.

This clonotype is classed as large. The library was built for alpha chains, so this beta chain is an off-target read and its size means little. The chain combines TRBV29-1 with TRBJ2-1; TRBD1 might be the D (6 bases). The CDR3 is 14 residues long. Germline CDR1 SQVTM, CDR2 ANQGSEA. Trimming cost V 6 bases and J 9 bases, with 21 bases left between them. The CDR3 here is CSVTPTGQLGEQFF. DNA of the CDR3: TGCAGCGTGACTCCCACAGGGCAACTGGGTGAGCAGTTCTTC.

Remarks on this clonotype: The size of this beta chain means little, since it is a stray read in a library made for alpha chains. The chain joins TRBV19 to TRBJ2-3; D possibly corresponds to TRBD2 (5 bases). Trimming left V 5 bases short and J 0 bases short, with 12 bases between. The CDR3 has 15 residues. Germline V gene sequence: CDR1 LNHDA, CDR2 SQIVND (reference sequence). CDR3 residues: CASSVRTVSTDTQYF. Here the CDR3 DNA reads TGTGCCAGTAGTGTCAGGACTGTTAGCACAGATACGCAGTATTTT.

As to this clonotype: This beta chain turned up in a library designed for alpha chains; as an off-target read, its abundance says little. The chain uses TRBV20-1 and TRBJ2-1; 11 bases line up with TRBD2. This CDR3 spans 17 amino acids. The junction had 7 bases not matched to a gene; V was cut back by 2 bases and J by 1 base. The germline V gene encodes CDR1 DFQATT and CDR2 SNEGSKA (reference sequence). CDR3 residues: CSARKLAGARSYNEQFF. CDR3 nucleotides: TGCAGTGCTAGAAAACTAGCGGGAGCCCGGTCCTACAATGAGCAGTTCTTC.

Notes on this clonotype: A library made for alpha chains picked up this beta chain off target, so its size means little. This chain joins TRBV12-3 or TRBV12-4 and TRBJ2-3, with 8 bases identical to TRBD2. The V gene end was trimmed by 3 bases and the J gene end by 6 bases; junction bases not matched to a gene: 5. The CDR3 totals 14 residues. CDR3 coding DNA: TGTGCCAGCAGTTTGAGTAGCGGGACCGATACGCAGTATTTT. It codes for CASSLSSGTDTQYF.

In regard to this clonotype: In a library made to pick up alpha chains, this beta chain is a stray read with a size that means little. The chain combines TRBV19 with TRBJ2-5; 8 bases are shared with TRBD2. Germline assignment: CDR1 LNHDA and CDR2 SQIVND (reference sequence). With 2 bases clipped from V and 1 base from J, the junction kept 3 bases outside the gene matches. The CDR3 loop spans 15 amino acids. CDR3 nucleotides: TGTGCCAGTAGTATATTAACTAGCGGCCAAGAGACCCAGTACTTC. Protein product: CASSILTSGQETQYF.